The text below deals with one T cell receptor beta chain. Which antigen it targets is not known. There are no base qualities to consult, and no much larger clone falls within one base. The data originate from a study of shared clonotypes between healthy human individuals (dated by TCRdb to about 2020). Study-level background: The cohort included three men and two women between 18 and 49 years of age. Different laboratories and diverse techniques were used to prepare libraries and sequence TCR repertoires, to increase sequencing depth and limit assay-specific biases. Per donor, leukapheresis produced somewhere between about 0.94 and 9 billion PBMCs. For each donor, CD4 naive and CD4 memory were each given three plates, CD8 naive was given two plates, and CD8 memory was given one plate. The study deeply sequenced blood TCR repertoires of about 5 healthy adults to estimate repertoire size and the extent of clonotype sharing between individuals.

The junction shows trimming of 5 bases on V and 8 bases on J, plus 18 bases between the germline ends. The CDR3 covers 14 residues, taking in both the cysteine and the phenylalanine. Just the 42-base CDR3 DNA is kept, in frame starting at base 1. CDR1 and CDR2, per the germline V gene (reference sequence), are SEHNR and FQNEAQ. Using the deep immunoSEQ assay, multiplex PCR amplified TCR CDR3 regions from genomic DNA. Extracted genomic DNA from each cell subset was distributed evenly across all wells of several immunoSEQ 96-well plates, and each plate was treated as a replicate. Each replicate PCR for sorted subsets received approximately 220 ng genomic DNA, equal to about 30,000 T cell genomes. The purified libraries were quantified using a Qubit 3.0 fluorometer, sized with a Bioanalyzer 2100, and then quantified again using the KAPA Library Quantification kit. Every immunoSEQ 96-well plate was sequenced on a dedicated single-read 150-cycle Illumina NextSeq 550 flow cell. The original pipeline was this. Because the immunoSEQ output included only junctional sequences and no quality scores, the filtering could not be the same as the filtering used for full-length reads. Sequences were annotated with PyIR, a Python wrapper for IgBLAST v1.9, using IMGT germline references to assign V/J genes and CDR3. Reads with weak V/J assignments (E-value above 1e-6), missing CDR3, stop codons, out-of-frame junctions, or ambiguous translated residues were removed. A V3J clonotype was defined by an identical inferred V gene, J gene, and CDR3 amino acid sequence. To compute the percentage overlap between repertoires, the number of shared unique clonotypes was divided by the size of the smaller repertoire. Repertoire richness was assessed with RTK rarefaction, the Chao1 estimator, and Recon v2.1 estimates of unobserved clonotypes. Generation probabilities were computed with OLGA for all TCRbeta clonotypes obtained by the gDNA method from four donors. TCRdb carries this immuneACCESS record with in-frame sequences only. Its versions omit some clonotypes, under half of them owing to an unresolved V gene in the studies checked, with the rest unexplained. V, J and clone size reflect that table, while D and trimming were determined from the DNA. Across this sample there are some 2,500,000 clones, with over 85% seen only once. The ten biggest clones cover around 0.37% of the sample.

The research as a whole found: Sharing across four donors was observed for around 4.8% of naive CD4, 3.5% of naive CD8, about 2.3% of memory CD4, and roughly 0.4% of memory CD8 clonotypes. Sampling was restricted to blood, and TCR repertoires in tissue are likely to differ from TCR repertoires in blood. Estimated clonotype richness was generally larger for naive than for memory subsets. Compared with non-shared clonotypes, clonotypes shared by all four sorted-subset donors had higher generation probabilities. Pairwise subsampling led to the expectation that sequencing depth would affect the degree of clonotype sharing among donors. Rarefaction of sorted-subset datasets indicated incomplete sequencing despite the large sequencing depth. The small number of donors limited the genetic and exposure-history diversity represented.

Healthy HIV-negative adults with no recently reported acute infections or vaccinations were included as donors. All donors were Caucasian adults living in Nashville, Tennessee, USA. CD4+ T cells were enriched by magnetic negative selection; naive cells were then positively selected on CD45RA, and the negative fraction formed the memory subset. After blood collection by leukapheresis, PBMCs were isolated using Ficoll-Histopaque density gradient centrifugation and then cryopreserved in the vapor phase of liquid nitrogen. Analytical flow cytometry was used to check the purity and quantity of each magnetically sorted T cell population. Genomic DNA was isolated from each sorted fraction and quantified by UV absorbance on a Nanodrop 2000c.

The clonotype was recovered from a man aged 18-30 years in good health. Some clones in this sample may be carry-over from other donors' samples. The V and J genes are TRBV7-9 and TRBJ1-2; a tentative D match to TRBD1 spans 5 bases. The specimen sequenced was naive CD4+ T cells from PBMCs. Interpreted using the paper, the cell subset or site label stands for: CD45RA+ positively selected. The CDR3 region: CASSEAGTLYGYTF. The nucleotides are TGTGCCAGCAGCGAAGCCGGGACTTTGTACGGCTACACCTTC.